Listed below are T cell receptor beta chains from one sample, sequenced in a study of T-cell reconstitution after alpha-beta-depleted transplantation in children. Via MiXCR, TCRdb re-called the PCR reads, giving one row per CDR3 protein. This table holds 70,000 to 100,000 distinct CDR3 sequences, 12% found once. The input for sequencing was PBMCs from the stem cell graft donor, taken from the stem cell graft. These TCRs come from a human donor who donated a stem cell graft to a child with inherited bone marrow failure. Both conserved end residues are part of each CDR3. A D gene is named only where the DNA matches it firmly. Expanded clones are given a class, and other clones once, few, many or no size at all.

v_call	d_call	j_call	clone_size	cdr3_aa	cdr3_nt
TRBV5-1	NA	TRBJ2-7	many	CASSLGYLPPGHEITLVDEQYF	TGCGCCAGCAGCTTGGGCTACCTTCCTCCGGGACACGAAATCACCCTGGTGGACGAGCAGTACTTC
TRBV24-1	NA	TRBJ2-5	many	CATSDYRETQYF	TGTGCCACCAGTGATTATCGAGAGACCCAGTACTTC
TRBV7-9	NA	TRBJ2-2	NA	CASSPKQHDTGELFF	TGTGCCAGCAGCCCGAAGCAACACGACACCGGGGAGCTGTTTTTT
TRBV7-8	TRBD1	TRBJ1-2	many	CASSLAAGTGVRGYTF	TGTGCCAGCAGCTTAGCTGCCGGGACAGGGGTCCGCGGCTACACCTTC
TRBV7-3	NA	TRBJ2-3	many	CASSPGDGGRLDTQYF	TGTGCCAGCAGCCCCGGGGATGGAGGGAGGTTGGATACGCAGTATTTT
TRBV28	NA	TRBJ2-7	NA	CASSLGPHEQYF	TGTGCCAGCAGTCTTGGCCCCCACGAGCAGTACTTC
TRBV20-1	TRBD1	TRBJ1-2	NA	CSAGTGGVYGYTF	TGCAGTGCAGGGACAGGGGGCGTCTACGGCTACACCTTC
TRBV12-5	NA	TRBJ2-7	few	CASGLSDWMAYEQYF	TGTGCTAGTGGTTTGTCGGACTGGATGGCCTACGAGCAGTACTTC
TRBV18	TRBD1	TRBJ2-5	many	CASSYRDREETQYF	TGTGCCAGCTCGTACCGGGACAGAGAAGAGACCCAGTACTTC
TRBV9	TRBD2	TRBJ2-1	many	CASSVGGGSYNEQFF	TGTGCCAGCAGCGTAGGGGGGGGCTCCTACAATGAGCAGTTCTTC
TRBV5-1	NA	TRBJ1-4	many	CASSLGGGAGEKLFF	TGCGCCAGCAGCTTGGGAGGAGGGGCCGGTGAAAAACTGTTTTTT
TRBV7-9	NA	TRBJ2-2	few	CASSLIVTGELFF	TGTGCCAGCAGCTTGATAGTTACCGGGGAGCTGTTTTTT
TRBV4-3	NA	TRBJ2-7	many	CASSQVRGYEQYF	TGCGCCAGCAGCCAAGTGAGAGGGTACGAGCAGTACTTC
TRBV11-2	NA	TRBJ2-7	NA	CASSLVPDQSYEQYF	TGTGCCAGCAGCTTAGTACCGGACCAAAGCTACGAGCAGTACTTC
TRBV5-1	TRBD1	TRBJ2-1	many	CASSSPSGGFYNEQFF	TGCGCCAGCAGCTCACCCTCAGGGGGCTTCTACAATGAGCAGTTCTTC
TRBV29-1	TRBD2	TRBJ2-3	once	CSVIPTSGVRYF	TGCAGCGTTATACCGACTAGCGGGGTTCGGTATTTT
TRBV7-2	TRBD2	TRBJ2-3	many	CASSYGTTTTDTQYF	TGTGCCAGCAGCTACGGGACTACCACCACAGATACGCAGTATTTT
TRBV7-3	NA	TRBJ2-6	many	CASRDRAGANVLTF	TGTGCCAGCAGAGACCGGGCTGGGGCCAACGTCCTGACTTTC
TRBV18	TRBD1	TRBJ1-1	many	CASSGQDLTEAFF	TGTGCCAGCTCTGGACAGGACCTGACTGAAGCTTTCTTT
TRBV18	NA	TRBJ2-2	few	CASSPSGSGELFF	TGTGCCAGCTCACCGTCCGGGTCCGGGGAGCTGTTTTTT
TRBV5-1	NA	TRBJ2-7	many	CASSTDGVPYEQYF	TGCGCCAGCAGCACGGACGGCGTTCCCTACGAGCAGTACTTC
TRBV28	TRBD2	TRBJ2-2	many	CASSPGTSKDPELFF	TGTGCCAGCAGTCCCGGGACTAGCAAGGATCCGGAGCTGTTTTTT
TRBV2	TRBD1	TRBJ1-1	few	CASRVRGGTEAFF	TGTGCCAGCAGAGTCAGGGGGGGCACTGAAGCTTTCTTT
TRBV6-1	NA	TRBJ1-1	many	CASSEGGSLGTEAFF	TGTGCCAGCAGTGAAGGTGGGTCCCTGGGCACTGAAGCTTTCTTT
TRBV12-3/TRBV12-4	NA	TRBJ2-3	many	CASSYGPSTDTQYF	TGTGCCAGCAGCTACGGACCCAGCACAGATACGCAGTATTTT
TRBV7-2	NA	TRBJ1-4	many	CASSGPGGQPEKLFF	TGTGCCAGCAGCGGCCCCGGGGGACAACCTGAAAAACTGTTTTTT
TRBV28	NA	TRBJ2-7	many	CASRGPSYEQYF	TGTGCCAGCAGAGGACCCTCCTACGAGCAGTACTTC
TRBV12-3/TRBV12-4	NA	TRBJ2-2	many	CASPRDVSSLNTGELFF	TGTGCCAGCCCGAGGGACGTGTCGTCCCTTAACACCGGGGAGCTGTTTTTT
TRBV7-9	NA	TRBJ2-4	many	CASSLIQGQYF	TGTGCCAGCAGCTTAATTCAGGGCCAGTACTTC